Following are 9 T cell receptor beta chains from one sample sequenced in a study of cytomegalovirus exposure and HLA in healthy donors. Libraries were prepared by immunoSEQ multiplex PCR; TCRdb keeps only in-frame clonotypes and omits some of them. The sample has approximately 260,000 clones, 65% to 90% seen once; the top ten hold roughly 0.99%. Sequenced material: PBMCs. Receptors originate from a woman younger than 30 in good health and CMV-seronegative.

The J gene is TRBJ2-7, the V gene TRBV6-1; 8 bases are shared with TRBD1. Germline V CDR1 and CDR2: MNHNS, SASEGT. This CDR3 is built from 16 residues. V dropped 0 bases and J dropped 3; count of bases not matched to a gene: 7. The CDR3: CASSEAHRGNLYEQYF. The DNA of the CDR3 is TGTGCCAGCAGTGAAGCGCACAGGGGGAATCTCTACGAGCAGTACTTC.

J is TRBJ2-2 and V is TRBV4-1; 8 nucleotides match TRBD1. CDR3 size: 17 residues. With V trimmed by 1 base and J by 1 base, 5 bases remained unmatched. Germline V lookup: CDR1 MGHRA, CDR2 YSYEKL. For the CDR3, the DNA is TGCGCCAGCAGCCAAGTCTACGGGACAGGGAACACCGGGGAGCTGTTTTTT. The encoded protein is CASSQVYGTGNTGELFF.

The chain uses TRBV30 and TRBJ1-1, with TRBD1 matching 11 bases. Germline CDR1 and CDR2: GTSNPN and SVGIG (reference sequence). CDR3 length: 14 residues. With V trimmed by 4 bases and J by 3 bases, 4 bases remained unmatched. The DNA for the CDR3 is TGTGCCTGGACCTGGGACAGGGGGTACACTGAAGCTTTCTTT. It encodes CAWTWDRGYTEAFF.

The rearrangement links TRBV30 to TRBJ1-1; TRBD1 is a possible D gene (5 bases). V was shortened by 0 bases and J by 10 bases, with 24 bases between the two germline ends. CDR3 length equals 16 residues. The germline V gene has CDR1 GTSNPN and CDR2 SVGIG (reference sequence). CDR3 nucleotides: TGTGCCTGGAGTGTGGGGCCGTTACCGAGGAATTTAGGAGCTTTCTTT. It yields the protein CAWSVGPLPRNLGAFF.

The chain has TRBV6-5 and TRBJ2-7; 9 positions match TRBD1. Germline V gene data show CDR1 as MNHEY and CDR2 as SVGAGI. The CDR3 length is 13 residues. The trim removed 6 bases at V and 4 bases at J, leaving 4 bases unmatched. CDR3 protein: CASSYRGRYEQYF. The CDR3 nucleotides read TGTGCCAGCAGCTACAGGGGGCGTTACGAGCAGTACTTC.

V gene TRBV27 combines with J gene TRBJ2-7; D gene uncertain. Trimming stripped 7 bases from V and 4 bases from J, with 20 bases between. The germline V gene encodes CDR1 MNHEY and CDR2 SMNVEV (reference sequence). This CDR3 is 15 amino acids long. CDR3 region: CASTKSSGSEYEQYF. DNA for the CDR3: TGTGCCAGCACCAAGTCGTCGGGTTCTGAATACGAGCAGTACTTC.

The genes are TRBV7-9 and TRBJ2-7; a weak D match, TRBD1 (6 bases). Germline values: CDR1 SEHNR, CDR2 FQNEAQ (reference sequence). CDR3 length: 15 residues. Trimming cost V 4 bases and J 2 bases, with 15 bases left between them. CDR3 loop: CASSSSTGPTYEQYF. The CDR3 coding sequence is TGTGCCAGCAGCTCCTCGACAGGACCGACCTACGAGCAGTACTTC.

The rearrangement uses TRBV4-3 and TRBJ1-1; 8 nucleotides agree with TRBD1. The CDR3 sequence is 17 residues long. Germline V gene sequence: CDR1 LGHNA, CDR2 YSLEER. V dropped 4 bases and J dropped 1; count of bases not matched to a gene: 11. CDR3 DNA sequence: TGCGCCAGCAGCCGGAGGACAGGGAGAAAATCGAACACTGAAGCTTTCTTT. This sequence encodes CASSRRTGRKSNTEAFF.

The V gene is TRBV23-1, the J gene TRBJ1-2, with 9 bases identical to TRBD1. TRBV23-1 is given ORF status, its function remaining uncertain. V was clipped by 3 bases and J by 4 bases; unmatched bases: 6. The CDR3 extends over 15 amino acids. The CDR3 nucleotides read TGCGCCAGCAGTCATTTCCGGGACAGGGTCTATGGCTACACCTTC. It translates to CASSHFRDRVYGYTF.